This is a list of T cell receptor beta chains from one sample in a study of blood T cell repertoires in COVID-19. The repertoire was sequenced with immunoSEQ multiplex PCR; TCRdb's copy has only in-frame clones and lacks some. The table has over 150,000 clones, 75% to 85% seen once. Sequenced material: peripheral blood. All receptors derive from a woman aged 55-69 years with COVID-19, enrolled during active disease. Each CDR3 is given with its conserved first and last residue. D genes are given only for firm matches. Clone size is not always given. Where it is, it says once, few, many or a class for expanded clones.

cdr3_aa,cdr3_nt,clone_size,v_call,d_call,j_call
CASSGHLGAGYGYTF,TGTGCCAGCAGCGGCCACCTGGGGGCGGGTTATGGCTACACCTTC,-,TRBV9,-,TRBJ1-2
CASSLVTGNTEAFF,TGTGCCAGCAGCTTAGTCACAGGGAACACTGAAGCTTTCTTT,-,TRBV7-6,-,TRBJ1-1
CASSLNALSSTDTQYF,TGTGCCAGCAGCTTAAATGCACTCTCTAGCACAGATACGCAGTATTTT,-,TRBV7-3,-,TRBJ2-3
CASRRDSSTAAQYF,TGCGCCAGCAGGAGGGACAGTTCAACCGCTGCGCAGTACTTC,once,TRBV5-1,TRBD1,TRBJ2-7
CAWGGGQGNEKLFF,TGTGCCTGGGGAGGGGGACAGGGGAATGAAAAACTGTTTTTT,-,TRBV30,TRBD1,TRBJ1-4
CASSPKMTAGGYTF,TGTGCCAGCTCACCAAAAATGACAGCGGGAGGCTACACCTTC,-,TRBV18,-,TRBJ1-2
CASSSQKGRGGYTF,TGTGCCAGCAGCTCTCAGAAGGGGCGGGGTGGCTACACCTTC,once,TRBV7-2,-,TRBJ1-2
CASSSHGGRSTEAFF,TGTGCCAGCAGCTCCCACGGGGGGCGGAGTACTGAAGCTTTCTTT,-,TRBV7-2,-,TRBJ1-1
CASGLPGAGGNTIYF,TGTGCTAGTGGTTTGCCAGGGGCGGGTGGAAACACCATATATTTT,-,TRBV12-5,-,TRBJ1-3
CASSLGQGSYEKLFF,TGTGCCAGCAGCCTCGGACAGGGAAGCTATGAAAAACTGTTTTTT,-,TRBV7-9,TRBD1,TRBJ1-4
CASSIDRSGFYSNQPQHF,TGTGCCAGTAGTATAGATAGGTCAGGGTTCTATAGCAATCAGCCCCAGCATTTT,once,TRBV19,-,TRBJ1-5
CASSLADPGAGYTF,TGCGCCAGCAGCTTGGCGGATCCAGGGGCCGGCTACACCTTC,-,TRBV5-1,-,TRBJ1-2
CASGLGHTNTEAFF,TGTGCCAGCGGCCTGGGACACACGAACACTGAAGCTTTCTTT,-,TRBV9,-,TRBJ1-1
CASSDYRGRTDTQYF,TGTGCCAGCAGCGACTACAGGGGTCGCACAGATACGCAGTATTTT,-,TRBV2,TRBD1,TRBJ2-3
CASSRTSGSGETQYF,TGTGCCAGCAGCCGGACTAGCGGGAGTGGTGAGACCCAGTACTTC,-,TRBV6-5,TRBD2,TRBJ2-5
CASSLVGEIRTKETQYF,TGTGCCAGCAGTTTAGTGGGCGAAATTCGCACCAAGGAGACCCAGTACTTC,-,TRBV27,-,TRBJ2-5
CASSDRGNTEAFF,TGTGCCTCGTCAGACAGGGGGAACACTGAAGCTTTCTTT,once,TRBV19,TRBD1,TRBJ1-1
CASTTRGNQPQHF,TGTGCCAGCACGACCCGGGGGAATCAGCCCCAGCATTTT,-,TRBV6-5,-,TRBJ1-5
CASSPGQGYEKLFF,TGCGCCAGCAGCCCGGGACAGGGTTATGAAAAACTGTTTTTT,few,TRBV4-1,TRBD1,TRBJ1-4
CASSLAGRLETQYF,TGTGCCAGCAGCTTAGCGGGGAGACTGGAGACCCAGTACTTC,-,TRBV7-7,-,TRBJ2-5
CAWSVGTSGGQNIQYF,TGTGCCTGGAGTGTAGGGACTAGCGGGGGCCAAAACATTCAGTACTTC,-,TRBV30,TRBD2,TRBJ2-4
CASSEWGTGFNSNQPQHF,TGTGCCAGCAGTGAATGGGGGACAGGATTTAATAGCAATCAGCCCCAGCATTTT,-,TRBV6-1,TRBD1,TRBJ1-5
CAIPRRAESSYEQYF,TGTGCCATCCCGCGACGAGCGGAAAGCTCCTACGAGCAGTACTTC,few,TRBV9,-,TRBJ2-7
CASSPEGGTDNSPLHF,TGTGCCAGCAGCCCCGAGGGGGGGACGGATAATTCACCCCTCCACTTT,once,TRBV4-2,-,TRBJ1-6
CASIQGLNQPQHF,TGTGCCAGCATTCAGGGCCTTAATCAGCCCCAGCATTTT,-,TRBV6-6,-,TRBJ1-5
CASRATENTEAFF,TGTGCCAGCAGGGCGACAGAGAACACTGAAGCTTTCTTT,once,TRBV6-4,-,TRBJ1-1
CASRQKTGEGTEAFF,TGTGCCAGCAGACAAAAAACAGGGGAAGGCACTGAAGCTTTCTTT,-,TRBV11-1,TRBD1,TRBJ1-1
CASSVDPLEGDRGIRETQYF,TGTGCCAGCAGCGTAGATCCCCTGGAGGGGGACAGGGGAATACGAGAGACCCAGTACTTC,-,TRBV9,TRBD1,TRBJ2-5
CASSLTDRGRDTEAFF,TGTGCCAGCAGCCTCACGGACAGGGGGCGGGACACTGAAGCTTTCTTT,-,TRBV3-1/TRBV3-2,TRBD1,TRBJ1-1
CASSPLPGGPRGTEAFF,TGTGCCAGCTCACCACTCCCAGGTGGGCCACGGGGCACTGAAGCTTTCTTT,-,TRBV18,-,TRBJ1-1
CASSSNSLRAPEAFF,TGTGCCAGCAGCTCCAACAGCCTCAGGGCCCCTGAAGCTTTCTTT,-,TRBV7-8,-,TRBJ1-1
CASSPVTSGGPNEQFF,TGTGCCAGCTCACCAGTCACTAGCGGGGGCCCCAATGAGCAGTTCTTC,-,TRBV18,TRBD2,TRBJ2-1
CASSLRQGQQETQYF,TGTGCCAGCAGCTTAAGGCAGGGACAGCAAGAGACCCAGTACTTC,-,TRBV11-3,TRBD1,TRBJ2-5
CASSSGLQEAFF,TGTGCCAGCAGCAGTGGCCTCCAAGAAGCTTTCTTT,-,TRBV14,-,TRBJ1-1
CASSDGGPLYGYTF,TGTGCCAGCAGTGATGGCGGGCCCCTCTATGGCTACACCTTC,few,TRBV25-1,-,TRBJ1-2
CASSPDRATNEQFF,TGTGCCAGCTCACCAGACAGGGCGACGAATGAGCAGTTCTTC,once,TRBV18,TRBD1,TRBJ2-1
CSVSGTGDTIYF,TGCAGCGTTTCCGGCACCGGGGACACCATATATTTT,-,TRBV29-1,-,TRBJ1-3
CASSLTGTGVTDTQYF,TGTGCCAGCAGCTTGACCGGGACAGGAGTTACAGATACGCAGTATTTT,few,TRBV7-9,TRBD1,TRBJ2-3
CASSRTGSGSPLHF,TGTGCCAGCAGCCGGACAGGGTCCGGCTCACCCCTCCACTTT,-,TRBV7-9,TRBD1,TRBJ1-6
CASSLVAGGYGNEKLFF,TGCGCCAGCAGCTTGGTGGCAGGGGGGTACGGTAATGAAAAACTGTTTTTT,-,TRBV5-1,TRBD1,TRBJ1-4
CATSLTSPGITDTQYF,TGTGCCACCAGCTTAACCTCTCCAGGAATCACAGATACGCAGTATTTT,-,TRBV15,-,TRBJ2-3
CASSQRTGAYNEQFF,TGTGCCAGCAGCCAAAGGACAGGGGCCTACAATGAGCAGTTCTTC,-,TRBV14,TRBD1,TRBJ2-1
CASSQRQGAMGYTF,TGTGCCAGCAGCCAAAGGCAGGGGGCAATGGGCTACACCTTC,-,TRBV7-2,TRBD1,TRBJ1-2
CASSLGLNSAGNTIYF,TGTGCCAGCAGCTTAGGTCTAAACTCCGCTGGAAACACCATATATTTT,-,TRBV7-8,-,TRBJ1-3
CASSYADRTNEKLFF,TGTGCCAGCAGTTACGCCGACAGAACTAATGAAAAACTGTTTTTT,once,TRBV6-6,-,TRBJ1-4
CASSWLASSAATYEQYF,TGTGCCAGCAGCTGGCTAGCCTCCTCCGCCGCTACCTACGAGCAGTACTTC,-,TRBV7-2,-,TRBJ2-7
CASSTGSSGNTIYF,TGTGCCAGCAGCACAGGATCTTCGGGAAACACCATATATTTT,-,TRBV7-9,-,TRBJ1-3
CASSSWTGGKNEKLFF,TGTGCCAGCAGTTCTTGGACAGGGGGGAAAAATGAAAAACTGTTTTTT,-,TRBV27,TRBD1,TRBJ1-4
CASSMGPGRNQPQHF,TGTGCCAGTAGTATGGGTCCCGGGAGAAATCAGCCCCAGCATTTT,-,TRBV19,-,TRBJ1-5
CASSWDRVEKLFF,TGTGCCAGTAGTTGGGACAGGGTTGAAAAACTGTTTTTT,-,TRBV19,TRBD1,TRBJ1-4
CASSAQGSNYGYTF,TGTGCCAGCAGCGCCCAGGGATCTAACTATGGCTACACCTTC,-,TRBV7-3,-,TRBJ1-2
CASSRQGLGNSPLHF,TGTGCCAGCAGTCGCCAGGGACTCGGTAATTCACCCCTCCACTTT,-,TRBV27,-,TRBJ1-6
CASSTGYSEAFF,TGTGCCAGCAGTACAGGGTACTCTGAAGCTTTCTTT,-,TRBV2,-,TRBJ1-1
CASSDSVSGRRRTDTQYF,TGTGCCAGCAGTGACTCGGTTAGCGGGAGGAGGAGGACAGATACGCAGTATTTT,once,TRBV6-4,TRBD2,TRBJ2-3
CAISAQTPTEAFF,TGTGCCATCAGTGCACAAACCCCAACAGAAGCTTTCTTT,-,TRBV10-3,-,TRBJ1-1